The rows below give T cell receptor beta chains drawn from one sample of a study of blood T cell repertoires in COVID-19. Only in-frame clones appear in the TCRdb table, and some are missing; sequencing was by immunoSEQ multiplex PCR. The repertoire holds 97,000 or so clones, with roughly 84% as singletons. Material: peripheral blood. These receptors originate from a human donor in a cohort sampled during active COVID-19. CDR3s include the opening cysteine and the closing phenylalanine or tryptophan. The order of the fields is clone size, V gene, D gene, J gene, CDR3 DNA, CDR3 protein. The D gene is left open where the match is weak. Where a row states a size, it is once, few, many or the class of an expanded clone; other rows omit it.

.,TRBV2,.,TRBJ1-4,TGTGCCAGCAGTGAAAGGGGATTTAATGAAAAACTGTTTTTT,CASSERGFNEKLFF
.,TRBV6-5,.,TRBJ1-6,TGTGCCAGCAGTTTCGGGAGCACTGAAAATTCACCCCTCCACTTT,CASSFGSTENSPLHF
.,TRBV7-2,TRBD1,TRBJ1-2,TGTGCCAGCAGCTTTGGGACAGGGGGCACCTATGGCTACACCTTC,CASSFGTGGTYGYTF
.,TRBV4-1,.,TRBJ1-5,TGCGCCAGCAGCCAAGTTCGGGGGACGGGTCAGCCCCAGCATTTT,CASSQVRGTGQPQHF
.,TRBV28,.,TRBJ1-4,TGTGCCAGCAGTTTCCCACAGGTCCGCGGTGAAAAACTGTTTTTT,CASSFPQVRGEKLFF
.,TRBV10-1,TRBD1,TRBJ1-2,TGCGCCAGCAGTGAGTCGATGTGTTCTTGGACAGGGACCCCGGAGTATGGCTACACCTTC,CASSESMCSWTGTPEYGYTF
.,TRBV2,TRBD2,TRBJ2-5,TGTGCCAGCACGACTAGCGAGCAAGAGACCCAGTACTTC,CASTTSEQETQYF
.,TRBV18,TRBD2,TRBJ2-3,TGTGCCAGCCCACCGGGGGGGCAACGCACAGATACGCAGTATTTT,CASPPGGQRTDTQYF
.,TRBV3-1/TRBV3-2,.,TRBJ1-2,TGTGCCAGCAGCACACAGGGAAGGGATGGCTACACCTTC,CASSTQGRDGYTF
.,TRBV12-3/TRBV12-4,.,TRBJ1-6,TGTGCCAGCAGTCTGACAGTCAATTCACCCCTCCACTTT,CASSLTVNSPLHF
.,TRBV5-1,.,TRBJ1-6,TGCGCCAGCAGCAATGGGTGGGGCAATTCACCCCTCCACTTT,CASSNGWGNSPLHF
.,TRBV2,.,TRBJ2-5,TGTGCCAGCAGCTTAGGGGGGGAAGAGACCCAGTACTTC,CASSLGGEETQYF
.,TRBV7-2,TRBD1,TRBJ1-6,TGTGCCAGCAGCTTCGGAGGTCCGACAGGGGGCGTTTCACCCCTCCACTTT,CASSFGGPTGGVSPLHF
.,TRBV18,.,TRBJ2-1,TGTGCCAGCTCACCGTCGGGACACTACAATGAGCAGTTCTTC,CASSPSGHYNEQFF
.,TRBV12-3/TRBV12-4,.,TRBJ1-1,TGTGCCAGCAGCATGACAGGGAACACTGAAGCTTTCTTT,CASSMTGNTEAFF
.,TRBV28,TRBD1,TRBJ1-5,TGTGCCACCCGACGTGGAGGGGGCCGGAATCAGCCCCAGCATTTT,CATRRGGGRNQPQHF
.,TRBV5-1,.,TRBJ2-5,TGCGCCAGCAGCTTGGTTCCCGGGGAAGAGACCCAGTACTTC,CASSLVPGEETQYF
once,TRBV7-3,.,TRBJ1-6,TGTGCCAGCAGCTCCTCAGGGGCGGCTTCACCCCTCCACTTT,CASSSSGAASPLHF
.,TRBV19,TRBD1,TRBJ1-5,TGTGCCAGTAGTATCTTCAGGGGGTCCCAGCATTTT,CASSIFRGSQHF
.,TRBV2,.,TRBJ2-5,TGTGCCAGCAGTGACATGTTGCGGGGCAGCCAAGAGACCCAGTACTTC,CASSDMLRGSQETQYF
few,TRBV7-9,TRBD1,TRBJ1-3,TGTGCCAGCAGCTCTACAGGGGGTTCTGGAAACACCATATATTTT,CASSSTGGSGNTIYF
.,TRBV7-9,.,TRBJ2-7,TGTGCCAGCAGCTTTACTCTCGGGTACGAGCAGTACTTC,CASSFTLGYEQYF
.,TRBV10-3,.,TRBJ2-5,TGTGCCATCAGTGCGGGGAGAGAGACCCAGTACTTC,CAISAGRETQYF
.,TRBV6-8,.,TRBJ1-4,TGTGCCAGCAGTTATGAGGGCAACTCTAATGAAAAACTGTTTTTT,CASSYEGNSNEKLFF
.,TRBV7-2,TRBD1,TRBJ2-1,TGTGCCAGCAGCTTAGGGGTCGTGGGACAGCCTTACAATGAGCAGTTCTTC,CASSLGVVGQPYNEQFF
.,TRBV5-1,.,TRBJ2-5,TGCGCCAGCAGCTTAACAGCCAGCCAAGAGACCCAGTACTTC,CASSLTASQETQYF
.,TRBV11-3,.,TRBJ2-7,TGTGCCAGCAGCTTAGTCCTAGCCTCCTACGAGCAGTACTTC,CASSLVLASYEQYF
.,TRBV5-1,TRBD1,TRBJ1-4,TGCGCCAGCAGCCCGGGACAGATGAATGAAAAACTGTTTTTT,CASSPGQMNEKLFF
.,TRBV7-2,.,TRBJ1-3,TGTGCCAGCAGCTTAGCCGGGAGTGGAAACACCATATATTTT,CASSLAGSGNTIYF
once,TRBV2,TRBD1,TRBJ1-2,TGTGCCAGCAACCTACAGGGGGGCAAGTATGGCTACACCTTC,CASNLQGGKYGYTF
.,TRBV6-2/TRBV6-3,.,TRBJ1-1,TGTGCCAGCAGTGGAAATCGACAGGACGGCGCTGAAGCTTTCTTT,CASSGNRQDGAEAFF
.,TRBV7-7,.,TRBJ2-5,TGTGCTAGCAGCCGCGGGCCCACCGGGCAAGAGACCCAGTACTTC,CASSRGPTGQETQYF
.,TRBV19,.,TRBJ2-3,TGTGCCAGTAGTGGGGGGGATACGCAGTATTTT,CASSGGDTQYF
.,TRBV2,TRBD1,TRBJ2-7,TGTGCCAGCAGCGACAGGGGTCGCGAGCAGTACTTC,CASSDRGREQYF
.,TRBV28,.,TRBJ1-4,TGTGCCAGCAGCTTGGGAGGGGGTAGCGAAAAACTGTTTTTT,CASSLGGGSEKLFF
.,TRBV10-3,.,TRBJ2-3,TGTGCCATCAGTCCGGGACTGTATAGCACAGATACGCAGTATTTT,CAISPGLYSTDTQYF
.,TRBV7-6,TRBD1,TRBJ2-2,TGTGCCAGCAGCTTTCAAAGGCCGGGACAGTACACCGGGGAGCTGTTTTTT,CASSFQRPGQYTGELFF
.,TRBV5-1,TRBD1,TRBJ2-6,TGCGCCAGCAGCCGAGCCTCCGGGACAGGTTCCTCTGGGGCCAACGTCCTGACTTTC,CASSRASGTGSSGANVLTF
once,TRBV5-4,TRBD2,TRBJ2-3,TGTGCCAGCAAAGCTAGCGGGGGAAGTCTAGGAGATACGCAGTATTTT,CASKASGGSLGDTQYF
.,TRBV25-1,TRBD1,TRBJ1-2,TGTGCCAGCAGTGATCCAGGACAGGGTAGGGACTATGGCTACACCTTC,CASSDPGQGRDYGYTF
once,TRBV15,TRBD1,TRBJ2-7,TGTGCCACCGGACAGGGAGCCTACGAGCAGTACTTC,CATGQGAYEQYF
.,TRBV11-2,.,TRBJ1-2,TGTGCCAGCAGCCCTCATATGGGGGCCAACTATGGCTACACCTTC,CASSPHMGANYGYTF
.,TRBV5-1,.,TRBJ2-3,TGCGCCAGCAGCCCGGTCGGGGCAGATACGCAGTATTTT,CASSPVGADTQYF
.,TRBV15,TRBD1,TRBJ1-2,TGTGCCACGGGACAGAACTATGGCTACACCTTC,CATGQNYGYTF
.,TRBV5-5,.,TRBJ2-1,TGTGCCAGCAGCTTGGAGAGCGGGTACAATGAGCAGTTCTTC,CASSLESGYNEQFF
.,TRBV4-1,.,TRBJ2-7,TGCGCCAGCAGCCAAGCGGACACGAGCTCCTACGAGCAGTACTTC,CASSQADTSSYEQYF
few,TRBV2,.,TRBJ2-3,TGTGCCAGCAGAGGAGGGAGAAGCACAGATACGCAGTATTTT,CASRGGRSTDTQYF
.,TRBV6-1,TRBD1,TRBJ2-5,TGTGCCAGCAGTGAATGGGACAGGGGGCTGGAGACCCAGTACTTC,CASSEWDRGLETQYF
.,TRBV7-6,.,TRBJ1-3,TGTGCCAGCAGCTTAGGAACAGCTGGAAACACCATATATTTT,CASSLGTAGNTIYF